This T cell receptor (beta chain) derives from a study of PD-1 blockade in classical Hodgkin lymphoma. All patients experienced relapse after autologous stem cell transplantation, and brentuximab vedotin exposure was variable. Assay: immunoSEQ multiplex PCR; the TCRdb copy retains only in-frame clones and omits some. This table has tens of thousands of clones, approximately 78% appearing once. The sequencing here drew on peripheral blood mononuclear cells (PBMCs), taken before the second cycle of nivolumab. The sequence came from a human donor with classical Hodgkin lymphoma.

The CDR3 DNA is TGTGCCAGCAGCGTAGCTATGAACACTGAAGCTTTCTTT. Translating gives CASSVAMNTEAFF. J is TRBJ1-1 and V is TRBV9; no firm D call. Germline V lookup: CDR1 SGDLS, CDR2 YYNGEE. The CDR3 covers 13 residues. V dropped 0 bases and J dropped 0 bases, with 3 bases sitting between them.